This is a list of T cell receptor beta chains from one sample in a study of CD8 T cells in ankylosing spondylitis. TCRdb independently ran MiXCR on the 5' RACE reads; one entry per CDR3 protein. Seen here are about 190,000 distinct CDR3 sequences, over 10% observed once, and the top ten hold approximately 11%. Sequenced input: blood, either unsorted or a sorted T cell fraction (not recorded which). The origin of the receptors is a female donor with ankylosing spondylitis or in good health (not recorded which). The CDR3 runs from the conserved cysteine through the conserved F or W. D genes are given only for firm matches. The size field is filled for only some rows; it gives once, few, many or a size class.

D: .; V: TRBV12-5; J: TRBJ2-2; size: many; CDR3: CASGGDTGELFF; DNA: TGTGCTAGTGGAGGGGACACCGGGGAGCTGTTTTTT
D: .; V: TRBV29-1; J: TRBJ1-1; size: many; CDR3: CSVAGGNTEAFF; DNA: TGCAGCGTTGCAGGTGGGAACACTGAAGCTTTCTTT
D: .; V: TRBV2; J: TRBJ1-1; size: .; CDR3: CAFSFILRGRRRGTEAFF; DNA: TGTGCCTTCAGTTTCATTCTTCGGGGGCGCAGACGGGGGACTGAAGCTTTCTTT
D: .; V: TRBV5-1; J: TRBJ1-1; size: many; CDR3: CASSLGQGIEAFF; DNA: TGCGCCAGCAGCTTGGGTCAGGGGATTGAAGCTTTCTTT
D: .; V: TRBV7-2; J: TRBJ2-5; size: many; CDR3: CASSPAEHRVETQYF; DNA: TGTGCCAGCAGCCCCGCCGAACATAGGGTGGAGACCCAGTACTTC
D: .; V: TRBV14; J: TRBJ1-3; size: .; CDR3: CASSRQITGSTIYF; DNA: TGTGCCAGCAGCCGTCAAATAACCGGTTCCACCATATATTTT
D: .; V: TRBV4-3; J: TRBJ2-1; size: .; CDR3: CASSQVRYNEQFF; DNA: TGCGCCAGCAGCCAAGTACGATACAATGAGCAGTTCTTC
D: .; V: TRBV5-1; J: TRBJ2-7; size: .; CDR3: CASSASLTYEQYF; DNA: TGCGCCAGCAGCGCAAGTTTGACCTACGAGCAGTACTTC
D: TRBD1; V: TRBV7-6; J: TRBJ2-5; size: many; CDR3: CASSSQGGGTQYF; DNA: TGTGCCAGCAGCTCACAGGGGGGAGGGACCCAGTACTTC
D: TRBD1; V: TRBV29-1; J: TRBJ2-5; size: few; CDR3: CSVHRGETQYF; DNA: TGCAGCGTTCACAGGGGGGAGACCCAGTACTTC
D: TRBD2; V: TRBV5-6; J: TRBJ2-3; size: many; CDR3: CASSLFLSGSFDTQYF; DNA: TGTGCCAGCAGCTTGTTTTTAAGCGGGAGTTTTGATACGCAGTATTTT
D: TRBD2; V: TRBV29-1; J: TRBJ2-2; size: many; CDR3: CSAAGLAGTAGELFF; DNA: TGCAGCGCTGCGGGACTAGCGGGGACCGCCGGGGAGCTGTTTTTT
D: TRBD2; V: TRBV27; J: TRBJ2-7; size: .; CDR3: CASSLSSYGRPSEQYF; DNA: TGTGCCAGCAGTTTATCCTCCTACGGGAGGCCTTCCGAGCAGTACTTC
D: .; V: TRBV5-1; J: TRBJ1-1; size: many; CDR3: CASSPRTEMNTEAFF; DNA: TGCGCCAGCAGCCCGAGGACAGAAATGAACACTGAAGCTTTCTTT
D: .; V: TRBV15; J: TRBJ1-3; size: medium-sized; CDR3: CATSTPLGQFGNTIYF; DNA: TGTGCCACCAGCACCCCACTAGGACAGTTTGGAAACACCATATATTTT
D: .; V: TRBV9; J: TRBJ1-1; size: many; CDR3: CASSATTGSGAEAFF; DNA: TGTGCCAGCAGCGCGACAACAGGGAGCGGGGCTGAAGCTTTCTTT
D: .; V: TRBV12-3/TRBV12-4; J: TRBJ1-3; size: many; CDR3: CASRPGGGTGNTIYF; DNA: TGTGCCAGCAGGCCAGGAGGGGGTACTGGAAACACCATATATTTT
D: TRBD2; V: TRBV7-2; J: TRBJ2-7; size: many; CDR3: CASSLAADVGLGDYYEQYF; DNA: TGTGCCAGCAGCTTAGCGGCGGACGTCGGACTAGGGGACTACTACGAGCAGTACTTC
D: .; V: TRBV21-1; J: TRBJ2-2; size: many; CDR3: CATLSRELGTGELFF; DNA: TGTGCCACCTTGAGTCGGGAGTTGGGTACCGGGGAGCTGTTTTTT
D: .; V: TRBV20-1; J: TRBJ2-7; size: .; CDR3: CSASSRATGTYEQYF; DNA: TGCAGTGCTAGTTCGAGGGCTACTGGGACCTACGAGCAGTACTTC
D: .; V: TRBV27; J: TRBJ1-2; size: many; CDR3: CASSYYTAGSNYGYTF; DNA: TGTGCCAGCAGTTATTACACCGCAGGGTCGAACTATGGCTACACCTTC
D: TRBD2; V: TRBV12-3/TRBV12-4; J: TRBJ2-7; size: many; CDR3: CASSFSSGASYEQYF; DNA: TGTGCCAGCAGTTTCTCTAGCGGGGCCTCCTACGAGCAGTACTTC
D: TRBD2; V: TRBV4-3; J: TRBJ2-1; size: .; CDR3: CASSQDPSGVYNEQFF; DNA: TGCGCCAGCAGCCAAGATCCTAGCGGGGTCTACAATGAGCAGTTCTTC
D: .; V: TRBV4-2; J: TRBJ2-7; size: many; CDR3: CASSQDSDSRPYEQYF; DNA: TGTGCCAGCAGCCAAGATTCGGACTCGAGACCTTACGAGCAGTACTTC
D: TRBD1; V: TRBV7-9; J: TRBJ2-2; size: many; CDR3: CASSLAGQGTGELFF; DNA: TGTGCCAGCAGCTTAGCGGGACAGGGGACCGGGGAGCTGTTTTTT
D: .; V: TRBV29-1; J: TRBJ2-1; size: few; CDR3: CSVGRNVGSYNEQFF; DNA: TGCAGCGTTGGAAGAAATGTAGGGTCCTACAATGAGCAGTTCTTC
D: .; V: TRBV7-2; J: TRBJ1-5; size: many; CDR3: CASSLVNQPQHF; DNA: TGTGCCAGCAGCTTAGTAAATCAGCCCCAGCATTTT
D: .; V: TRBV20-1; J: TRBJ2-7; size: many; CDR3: CSARDLAGRVLEQYF; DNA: TGCAGTGCTAGAGACCTCGCCGGCCGTGTCCTCGAGCAGTACTTC
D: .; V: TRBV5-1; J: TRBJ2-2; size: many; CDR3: CASSLRRTANTGELFF; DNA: TGCGCCAGCAGCTTGCGTCGGACAGCGAACACCGGGGAGCTGTTTTTT
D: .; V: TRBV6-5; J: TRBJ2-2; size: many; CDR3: CASSFKDPRTGELFF; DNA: TGTGCCAGCAGTTTTAAGGACCCGCGGACCGGGGAGCTGTTTTTT
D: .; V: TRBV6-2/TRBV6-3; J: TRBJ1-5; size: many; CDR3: CASSYWRGDSNQPQHF; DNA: TGTGCCAGCAGTTACTGGAGGGGGGATAGCAATCAGCCCCAGCATTTT
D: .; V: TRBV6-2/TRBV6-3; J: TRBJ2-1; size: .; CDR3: CASTHWGPPRGSYNERFF; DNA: TGTGCCAGCACCCATTGGGGACCTCCCAGGGGCTCCTACAATGAGCGGTTCTTC